This passage covers 19 T cell receptor beta chains from one sample sequenced in a study of read filtering for tumor transcriptome and immune sequencing. From roughly 390 ng of RNA, a library with molecular barcoded alpha/delta and beta/gamma adaptors was made. TCRdb re-called the reads with MiXCR, one entry per CDR3 protein. The table has some 43,000 distinct CDR3 sequences, 13% seen once. The sequenced sample consisted of a population of CD138-negative cells sorted from bone marrow. The source is a donor aged 40 or over with multiple myeloma.

This clonotype was detected ten times or more. The rearrangement links TRBV7-6 to TRBJ2-1; no reliable D call. Trimming pared 0 bases from V and 2 bases from J, leaving 5 bases between. Germline CDR1 and CDR2: SGHVS and FNYEAQ. This CDR3 is 14 amino acids long. The CDR3 bases are TGTGCCAGCAGCTTAGCGCATACCTACAATGAGCAGTTCTTC. This codes for CASSLAHTYNEQFF.

This clonotype was seen at least ten times. The chain has TRBV19 and TRBJ2-3; D ambiguous. Germline V gene sequence: CDR1 LNHDA, CDR2 SQIVND (reference sequence). Trimming cost V 6 bases and J 2 bases, with 12 bases left between them. The CDR3 length is 14 residues. The CDR3 DNA is TGTGCCAGTAGAGTTAGCTCCCTCACAGATACGCAGTATTTT. Translation: CASRVSSLTDTQYF.

This clonotype appeared a few times. This chain uses TRBV7-8 with TRBJ1-5; D unclear. The germline gives CDR1 SGHVS, CDR2 FQNEAQ. V was trimmed by 3 bases and J by 7 bases, leaving 10 bases between them. There are 13 residues in the CDR3. The DNA of the CDR3 is TGTGCCAGCAGCTTCAAGGTCTCGCAGCCCCAGCATTTT. It yields the protein CASSFKVSQPQHF. The full variable domain, rest sourced from reference TRBV7-8 and TRBJ1-5, is GAGVSQSPRYKVAKRGQDVALRCDPISGHVSLFWYQQALGQGPEFLTYFQNEAQLDKSGLPSDRFFAERPEGSVSTLKIQRTQQEDSAVYLCASSFKVSQPQHFGDGTRLSIL.

In the case of this clonotype: This may stem from a read error, because a much larger clone lies one nucleotide away. Given the absence of the conserved phenylalanine or tryptophan at the CDR3 end, a read error is likely. The chain joins TRBV7-2 to TRBJ2-2, with 9 bases identical to TRBD2. The CDR3 has 19 amino acids. Germline CDR1 SGHTA, CDR2 FQGNSA. Trimming cost V 5 bases and J 4 bases; bases outside gene matches: 17. CDR3 protein: CASSPLGGGRAMVTGELFS. DNA for the CDR3: TGTGCCAGCAGCCCTCTGGGTGGCGGGAGGGCCATGGTCACCGGGGAGCTGTTTTCT.

This clonotype was found many times. The V call is TRBV27, the J call TRBJ1-1; a weak D match, TRBD1 (6 bases). The CDR3 length is 18 residues. In germline, CDR1 is MNHEY, CDR2 SMNVEV (reference sequence). The germline V and J ends were trimmed by 3 bases and 1 base, with 21 bases remaining between them. CDR3 in DNA: TGTGCCAGCAGTTTGGGAGTTTCAGGGGTATTCGGGAACACTGAAGCTTTCTTT. Protein product: CASSLGVSGVFGNTEAFF.

This rearrangement joins TRBV6-5 to TRBJ2-1; tentatively, D is TRBD1 or TRBD2 (5 bases each). The CDR3 has 15 amino acids. CDR1 MNHEY and CDR2 SVGAGI come from the germline V gene. Trimming took 2 bases from V and 6 from J, leaving 14 bases between them. The CDR3 reads CASSYNGAQRNEQFF. DNA of the CDR3: TGTGCCAGCAGTTACAACGGGGCGCAGCGCAATGAGCAGTTCTTC.

The V and J genes are TRBV7-2 and TRBJ2-1, with 15 nucleotides matching TRBD2. This CDR3 region has 18 residues. Germline values: CDR1 SGHTA, CDR2 FQGNSA. Trimming took 5 bases from V and 2 from J; bases not matched to a gene: 7. This CDR3 is CASSPGLAGGPPYNEQFF. The DNA of the CDR3 is TGTGCCAGCAGCCCGGGACTAGCGGGAGGTCCGCCCTACAATGAGCAGTTCTTC.

The genes are TRBV6-5 and TRBJ2-3, with D possibly TRBD1 on 6 matching bases. Per the germline V gene, CDR1 is MNHEY and CDR2 is SVGAGI. Trimming stripped 6 bases from V and 5 bases from J, with 18 bases between. The CDR3 is 15 amino acids. CDR3 sequence: CASSSTGSFKDTQYF. CDR3 nucleotide sequence: TGTGCCAGCAGCTCGACAGGTTCATTTAAAGATACGCAGTATTTT.

In its sample, this clonotype ranks as medium-sized (0.01 to 0.1%). A read error may account for a junction end that differs from germline. The chain recombines TRBV7-7 with TRBJ2-1, with D maybe TRBD2 (5 bases). The CDR3 has 14 amino acids. Germline CDR1 is SSHAT and CDR2 is FNYEAQ (reference sequence). The CDR3 bases are TGTGCTAGCAGCTTGGTGATTGACGGGGATGAGCAGTTCTTC. Residues: CASSLVIDGDEQFF.

The CDR3 DNA reads as TGCAGCGAGTTATCCTACAATGAGCAGTTCTTC. Protein sequence: CSELSYNEQFF. The chain couples TRBV29-1 to TRBJ2-1; D ambiguous. V dropped 7 bases and J dropped 1 base, with 5 bases sitting between them. Germline CDR1 SQVTM, CDR2 ANQGSEA. This CDR3 region has 11 residues.

In its sample, this clonotype was seen many times. The chain couples TRBV5-4 to TRBJ2-3; D tentatively reads TRBD1 or TRBD2 (5 bases each). The V gene's germline CDR1 is SGHNT and CDR2 YYREEE (reference sequence). Trimming took off 3 bases at V and 1 base at J, with 12 bases between the two ends. The length of the CDR3 is 15 residues. The DNA for the CDR3 is TGTGCCAGCAGCTGGGACGGGGCCGGCACAGATACGCAGTATTTT. Translated, it gives CASSWDGAGTDTQYF.

At least ten counts were recorded for this clonotype. The chain joins TRBV5-1 to TRBJ1-3, with D maybe TRBD1 (5 bases). The CDR3 consists of 14 residues. Trimming removed 4 bases at V and 3 bases at J, with 11 bases between. CDR1 is SGHRS and CDR2 is YFSETQ in the germline V gene. DNA for the CDR3: TGCGCCAGCAGCCTGGGACTCGATGGAAACACCATATATTTT. This gives the protein CASSLGLDGNTIYF.

This clonotype has just a few counts. This chain's CDR3 is CASGGSNQPQHF. The CDR3 nucleotides read TGTGCCAGCGGGGGGAGCAATCAGCCCCAGCATTTT. The V gene is TRBV2, the J gene TRBJ1-5; a possible D gene is TRBD1 (5 bases). CDR1 SNHLY and CDR2 FYNNEI come from the germline V gene. Trimming took off 8 bases at V and 1 base at J, with 6 bases between the two ends. The CDR3 contains 12 residues.

This clonotype was counted many times. One end of the junction does not line up with germline, which may come from a read error. The genes are TRBV28 and TRBJ2-5; D perhaps matches TRBD2 (6 bases). The CDR3 is made up of 16 amino acids. Germline V gene lookup returns CDR1 MDHEN and CDR2 SYDVKM. The CDR3 coding sequence is TGTGCCAGCAGTTTTTGGCTAGCGAAAGCCCAAGAGACCCGGTACTTC. Encoded protein: CASSFWLAKAQETRYF.

This clonotype came up many times. This sequence joins TRBV7-9 and TRBJ2-3, with D maybe TRBD2 (6 bases). Trimming stripped 0 bases from V and 1 base from J, with 11 bases between. Germline CDR1 and CDR2: SEHNR and FQNEAQ (reference sequence). This CDR3 has 16 amino acids. The CDR3 nucleotides read TGTGCCAGCAGCTTAGCTTTGCGGGGCGGCACAGATACGCAGTATTTT. Residues: CASSLALRGGTDTQYF.

This clonotype has more than one count but fewer than ten. A much larger clone differs from this one at a single base, so this may be a read error. The chain carries TRBV12-3 or TRBV12-4 and TRBJ2-3; D remains unclear. The CDR3 runs 14 residues. CDR3 nucleotides: TGTGCCGGCAGTTCCCCCGGCGTCCCAGATACGCAGTATTTT. Its translation: CAGSSPGVPDTQYF.

This chain's CDR3 is CASSHPGLGHNEQFF. Here the CDR3 DNA reads TGTGCCAGCAGCCACCCGGGACTAGGTCACAATGAGCAGTTCTTC. This chain connects TRBV11-2 to TRBJ2-1; 8 bases map to TRBD2. The V and J ends lost 5 bases and 5 bases, in that order; junction bases with no gene match: 8. The CDR3 has 15 amino acids. CDR1 and CDR2 (germline): SGHAT, FQNNGV.

The table lists this clonotype with many counts. The chain couples TRBV2 to TRBJ2-6; D is perhaps TRBD1 or TRBD2 (6 bases each). V dropped 8 bases and J dropped 1 base, with 18 bases sitting between them. The CDR3 consists of 17 residues. Germline loops: CDR1 SNHLY, CDR2 FYNNEI. The CDR3 sequence is CASGTAEGGSGANVLTF. For the CDR3, the DNA is TGTGCCAGCGGGACGGCGGAAGGGGGGTCTGGGGCCAACGTCCTGACTTTC.

This clonotype was observed many times. V usage is TRBV4-2 and J usage is TRBJ2-1, with 9 bases that match TRBD2. Per the germline V gene, CDR1 is LGHNA and CDR2 is YNFKEQ. With 0 bases clipped from V and 11 bases from J, the junction kept 14 bases outside the gene matches. The CDR3 is 17 residues long. In nucleotides, the CDR3 is TGTGCCAGCAGCCAAGATAGGTCTAGCGGGGCCAGTCGGCAGCAGTTCTTC. The encoded protein is CASSQDRSSGASRQQFF.